The next 21 T cell receptor beta chains were all read from a single sample in a study of identical twins. TCRdb reprocessed the 5' RACE reads via MiXCR and lists one record per CDR3 protein. The sample includes about 210,000 distinct CDR3 sequences, 9.4% of them seen just once. The sample taken for sequencing was memory (CD45RO+) T cells sorted from blood. These receptors originate from a woman under 30 in good health.

CDR3 nucleotide sequence: TGTGCCTGGCAGACTGCTAGCGGGAGCTACGAGCAGTACTTC. Protein product: CAWQTASGSYEQYF. J is TRBJ2-7 and V is TRBV30, with 10 bases that match TRBD2. The CDR3 runs 14 residues. Looked up from germline, CDR1 is GTSNPN and CDR2 is SVGIG (reference sequence). Unmatched junction bases numbered 7, after V lost 5 bases and J lost 3 bases.

This clonotype was seen repeatedly, ten times or more. The chain links TRBV6-6 to TRBJ2-5, with D possibly being TRBD1 or TRBD2 (6 bases each). The V and J ends lost 4 bases and 5 bases respectively, with 11 bases between them. The length of the CDR3 is 13 residues. Germline V gene data show CDR1 as MNHNY and CDR2 as SVGAGI (reference sequence). CDR3: CASSLGGTETQYF. CDR3 DNA: TGTGCCAGCAGTTTAGGGGGGACTGAGACCCAGTACTTC.

The chain recombines TRBV7-9 with TRBJ2-3, with TRBD1 as a possible D gene (6 bases). Trimming took 5 bases from V and 4 from J, leaving 10 bases between them. The CDR3 totals 13 residues. Germline V gene lookup returns CDR1 SEHNR and CDR2 FQNEAQ (reference sequence). CDR3 in amino acids: CASSHRDPDTQYF. DNA of the CDR3: TGTGCCAGCAGCCACAGGGACCCAGATACGCAGTATTTT.

The chain carries TRBV9 and TRBJ2-5; the D gene could be TRBD1 or TRBD2 (6 bases each). V lost 0 bases and J 5 bases, leaving 14 bases between the germline ends. CDR1 and CDR2 (germline): SGDLS, YYNGEE. The CDR3 length is 15 residues. DNA for the CDR3: TGTGCCAGCAGCGTAGAGGGGGGCCTGATCGAGACCCAGTACTTC. Amino acids: CASSVEGGLIETQYF.

This clonotype was counted between two and nine times. The rearrangement links TRBV12-3 or TRBV12-4 to TRBJ2-7; 11 bases align to TRBD1. J gave up 5 bases and V 3 bases, and 3 bases lay outside the gene matches. The CDR3 is made up of 14 amino acids. The DNA for the CDR3 is TGTGCCAGCAGTTTGGGACAGGGGGTCCACGAGCAGTACTTC. Its protein is CASSLGQGVHEQYF.

This clonotype was counted between two and nine times. V and J are TRBV3-1 and TRBJ2-5, with a weak D call TRBD1 (5 bases). The length of the CDR3 is 16 residues. CDR1 is LGHDT, CDR2 YNNKEL, per germline (reference sequence). Trimming shortened V by 4 bases and J by 4 bases, and 19 bases separated the two germline ends. Here the CDR3 reads CASSRRQYTTGETQYF. CDR3 bases: TGTGCCAGCAGCCGACGACAGTACACAACCGGAGAGACCCAGTACTTC.

This clonotype was counted between two and nine times. This sequence joins TRBV7-2 and TRBJ1-3; no clear D. V was trimmed by 3 bases and J by 1 base, leaving 7 bases between them. Germline V gene data show CDR1 as SGHTA and CDR2 as FQGNSA. CDR3 length equals 14 residues. The CDR3 nucleotides read TGTGCCAGCAGCTTTAGCACATCTGGAAACACCATATATTTT. Its protein is CASSFSTSGNTIYF.

This clonotype was observed a few times. The gene calls are TRBV29-1 and TRBJ2-3, with D possibly matching TRBD2 (5 bases). This CDR3 contains 14 residues. Germline CDR1 and CDR2: SQVTM and ANQGSEA. V lost 5 bases to trimming and J lost 4 bases, with 16 bases between them. CDR3 sequence reads: CSVSSGIGADTQYF. CDR3 sequence (DNA): TGCAGCGTTTCTTCGGGGATTGGCGCAGATACGCAGTATTTT.

The chain recombines TRBV5-1 with TRBJ1-3, with D maybe TRBD1 (5 bases). The germline CDR1 and CDR2 sequences are SGHRS and YFSETQ. The V and J ends lost 4 bases and 0 bases respectively, with 8 bases between them. The CDR3 has 14 residues. CDR3 sequence (DNA): TGCGCCAGCAGCACCGACAGCTCTGGAAACACCATATATTTT. Translated: CASSTDSSGNTIYF. The full variable domain, completed using reference TRBV5-1 and TRBJ1-3, is KAGVTQTPRYLIKTRGQQVTLSCSPISGHRSVSWYQQTPGQGLQFLFEYFSETQRNKGNFPGRFSGRQFSNSRSEMNVSTLELGDSALYLCASSTDSSGNTIYFGEGSWLTVV.

The chain uses TRBV7-9 and TRBJ2-1; the D gene could be TRBD1 or TRBD2 (5 bases each). This CDR3 comprises 13 residues. Deletions cut 2 bases from V and 15 bases from J, with 17 bases between. CDR1 and CDR2 from the germline V gene are SEHNR and FQNEAQ (reference sequence). The CDR3 region is CASSLIVGDQRFF. CDR3 coding DNA: TGTGCCAGCAGCTTAATTGTGGGGGACCAACGGTTCTTC.

The gene calls are TRBV29-1 and TRBJ1-1; D is unclear. CDR1 and CDR2 (germline): SQVTM, ANQGSEA. The CDR3 sequence is 10 residues long. V shed 6 bases and J shed 5 bases, with 7 bases lying between them. The CDR3 DNA is TGCAGCGTCGTGGGGACTGAAGCTTTCTTT. Translation gives CSVVGTEAFF.

This clonotype was observed at least ten times. V is TRBV5-5 and J is TRBJ1-2; no clear D. Trimming left V 0 bases short and J 0 bases short, with 9 bases between. Germline assignment: CDR1 SGHKS and CDR2 YYEKEE (reference sequence). CDR3 length equals 15 residues. The CDR3 nucleotides read TGTGCCAGCAGCTTGGAGGCCGGAACTAACTATGGCTACACCTTC. Amino acids: CASSLEAGTNYGYTF.

This clonotype was picked up many times. V and J are TRBV7-9 and TRBJ1-4, with D uncertain. The V and J ends lost 5 bases and 8 bases respectively, with 15 bases between them. There are 14 residues in the CDR3. The germline CDR1 and CDR2 sequences are SEHNR and FQNEAQ (reference sequence). In nucleotides, the CDR3 is TGTGCCAGCAGCCCTCTGTGGGGAGGGGAAAAACTGTTTTTT. It translates to CASSPLWGGEKLFF.

There are a few counts of this clonotype. The rearrangement links TRBV6-5 to TRBJ1-1; D gene ambiguous. Trimming took 2 bases from V and 6 from J, leaving 13 bases between them. Germline assignment: CDR1 MNHEY and CDR2 SVGAGI. The CDR3 is 14 amino acids. DNA for the CDR3: TGTGCCAGCAGTTACATGGAGGAAGTGGCTGAAGCTTTCTTT. It translates to CASSYMEEVAEAFF.

This rearrangement joins TRBV18 to TRBJ2-5; D possibly corresponds to TRBD2 (5 bases). The germline V gene encodes CDR1 KGHSH and CDR2 LQKENI. V was clipped by 5 bases and J by 5 bases, with 15 bases between them. This CDR3 has 14 amino acids. The CDR3 coding sequence is TGTGCCAGCTCAGCGAGAGGGATGGGGGAGACCCAGTACTTC. Its translation: CASSARGMGETQYF.

In this sample, this clonotype turned up many times. The chain joins TRBV7-2 to TRBJ2-7; D perhaps matches TRBD1 (6 bases). V lost 5 bases, J lost 7 bases, and 9 bases lay in between. Germline CDR1 SGHTA, CDR2 FQGNSA. The CDR3 covers 11 residues. The CDR3 sequence: CASSVRGEQYF. CDR3 DNA sequence: TGTGCCAGCAGCGTCAGGGGTGAGCAGTACTTC. The full variable domain, completed using reference TRBV7-2 and TRBJ2-7, is GAGVSQSPSNKVTEKGKDVELRCDPISGHTALYWYRQSLGQGLEFLIYFQGNSAPDKSGLPSDRFSAERTGGSVSTLTIQRTQQEDSAVYLCASSVRGEQYFGPGTRLTVT.

V gene TRBV20-1 combines with J gene TRBJ1-3, with a weak D call TRBD1 (6 bases). The V end lost 5 bases, the J end lost 7 bases, and 21 bases lay between the germline ends. Germline CDR1 DFQATT, CDR2 SNEGSKA (reference sequence). CDR3 length equals 15 residues. CDR3: CSASRLQGLGNTIYF. As DNA, the CDR3 is TGCAGTGCTTCAAGACTTCAGGGGTTAGGCAACACCATATATTTT.

This clonotype has more than one count but fewer than ten. This rearrangement joins TRBV4-3 to TRBJ2-1, with D maybe TRBD2 (5 bases). The length of the CDR3 is 17 residues. CDR1 is LGHNA, CDR2 YSLEER, per germline. Trimming shortened V by 0 bases and J by 7 bases, and 19 bases separated the two germline ends. CDR3 nucleotides: TGCGCCAGCAGCCAAGAATATTGGCCCGGAGGATCAAATGAGCAGTTCTTC. It is translated as CASSQEYWPGGSNEQFF.

The J gene is TRBJ2-2, the V gene TRBV7-9; D gene unclear. The germline CDR1 and CDR2 sequences are SEHNR and FQNEAQ (reference sequence). Trimming removed 1 base at V and 6 bases at J, with 9 bases between. The CDR3 runs to 14 residues. The CDR3 nucleotides read TGTGCCAGCAGCTTAGAGAGTTCCCCCGGGGAGCTGTTTTTT. Amino acid sequence: CASSLESSPGELFF. Filled out from reference TRBV7-9 and TRBJ2-2, the complete variable domain reads DTGVSQNPRHKITKRGQNVTFRCDPISEHNRLYWYRQTLGQGPEFLTYFQNEAQLEKSRLLSDRFSAERPKGSFSTLEIQRTEQGDSAMYLCASSLESSPGELFFGEGSRLTVL.

The rearrangement uses TRBV20-1 and TRBJ2-1; D is unresolved. The V and J ends lost 1 base and 3 bases respectively, with 13 bases between them. The length of the CDR3 is 15 residues. Germline lookup yields CDR1 DFQATT and CDR2 SNEGSKA (reference sequence). The CDR3 sequence is CSARGFALNYNEQFF. The CDR3 DNA reads as TGCAGTGCTAGAGGATTTGCCCTTAACTACAATGAGCAGTTCTTC.

This clonotype was observed at least ten times. The rearrangement joins TRBV20-1 to TRBJ2-3; tentative D call: TRBD2 (6 bases). From germline, CDR1 is DFQATT and CDR2 SNEGSKA (reference sequence). The CDR3 contains 13 residues. V gave up 4 bases and J gave up 13 bases, with 21 bases separating them. The CDR3 region is CSATHPVAGRKYF. In nucleotides, the CDR3 is TGCAGTGCTACCCACCCCGTGGCGGGGAGGAAGTATTTT.